This T cell receptor (beta chain) was identified in a study of blood T cells in healthy people across ages. A few counts support this clonotype. Through a sample-barcoded 5' primer and a J-beta primer mix, a second PCR was run for roughly 6 to 12 cycles. TCRdb re-derived calls from the 5' RACE reads in MiXCR, one entry per CDR3 protein. The data contain 800,000 or so distinct CDR3 sequences, 55% to 65% of them singletons. V lost 0 bases to trimming and J lost 0 bases, with 9 bases between them. Germline-derived CDR1 and CDR2 are DFQATT and SNEGSKA (reference sequence). The CDR3 length is 16 residues. Input material: blood. V gene TRBV20-1 combines with J gene TRBJ1-6, with D possibly being TRBD1 (5 bases). The clonotype originates from a man younger than 45 in good health. CDR3 DNA: TGCAGTGCTAGAGATCGGGGGAGCTCCTATAATTCACCCCTCCACTTT. This translates into CSARDRGSSYNSPLHF.